This entry concerns a single T cell receptor beta chain. A few counts support this clone. Its antigen is not yet known. No base-level quality is on record; no much larger clone is a single base apart. These data are taken from a study of control samples from healthy donors and cancer patients (dated by TCRdb to about 2020). The protocol used for the library was the immunoSEQ multiplex PCR assay. This is the immuneACCESS table as TCRdb keeps it, with only in-frame sequences that have V and J called. A part of the clones is gone; compared with another copy, unresolved V genes explain less than half, and the rest is unexplained. Recorded for this sample are roughly 120,000 clones; 80% to 90% of them occurred a single time. In total, the top ten clones hold under 20% of the sample. CDR1 and CDR2 (SGHDT, YYEEEE) derive from the germline V gene. Inclusive of the bounding cysteine and phenylalanine, the CDR3 is 17 residues long. Left in the record is the CDR3 DNA by itself, 51 bases read in frame from the first base. V lost 0 bases and J lost 2 bases, and the count of bases not matched to a germline gene is 11.

The sequence links TRBV5-6 to TRBJ2-7; the junction holds 7 bases that match TRBD1. The receptor comes from a woman aged 45-60 years in good health. Sequenced sample: blood. The base sequence is TGTGCCAGCAGCTTGGTGAGTGGGGGACAGTCTGCCTACGAGCAGTACTTC. It encodes CASSLVSGGQSAYEQYF.